The clone carrying this T cell receptor beta chain has a handful of counts. There were TCR beta CDR3 regions amplified from RNA transcripts. The HTBI primer set was used in a first-round RT-PCR of the TCR CDR3. TCRdb redid the calling of the multiplex PCR reads with MiXCR, one entry per CDR3 protein. The sample has about 700,000 distinct CDR3 sequences; 14% are singletons. The sample comes from a study of T cells in Graves' hyperthyroidism and ophthalmopathy. As for the study in general: Peripheral blood was collected at initial diagnosis, before any treatment.

Germline-derived CDR1 and CDR2 are MNHEY and SMNVEV (reference sequence). There are 14 residues in the CDR3. V shed 4 bases, J shed 7 bases, and the junction held 5 bases outside the gene matches. V is TRBV27 and J is TRBJ1-5; 9 positions agree with TRBD1. The sequencing input was blood. The origin of this receptor is a woman aged 18-29 years with Graves' hyperthyroidism. The CDR3 loop reads CASSWGQGGQPQHF. CDR3 DNA sequence: TGTGCCAGCAGTTGGGGACAGGGAGGACAGCCCCAGCATTTT.